Listed below are T cell receptor beta chains from one sample, sequenced in a study of PD-1 blockade in classical Hodgkin lymphoma. The protocol was immunoSEQ multiplex PCR, while the TCRdb copy is restricted to in-frame clones and leaves out a portion. This sample has around 96,000 clones; approximately 88% occur once, and the top ten carry 12%. This material consisted of peripheral blood mononuclear cells (PBMCs), taken at baseline. These receptor sequences come from a human donor with classical Hodgkin lymphoma. Each CDR3 is given with its conserved first and last residue. A D gene is named only where the DNA matches it firmly. Where a row states a size, it is once, few, many or the class of an expanded clone; other rows omit it.

D	V	J	size	DNA	CDR3
TRBD2	TRBV2	TRBJ2-2	-	TGTGCCAGCAGCTACCGTAGCGGGAGGGCCGGGGAGCTGTTTTTT	CASSYRSGRAGELFF
TRBD1	TRBV18	TRBJ1-2	-	TGTGCCAGCTCCCCGTCTGGACAGGCATATGGCTACACCTTC	CASSPSGQAYGYTF
TRBD2	TRBV18	TRBJ2-7	-	TGTGCCAGCTCCCGTCCTCCAGCGGGAGCCTACGAGCAGTACTTC	CASSRPPAGAYEQYF
TRBD1	TRBV7-2	TRBJ2-5	-	TGTGCCAGCAGCCCAAGGTGGACCGGGACAGGGGAAGCAGAGACCCAGTACTTC	CASSPRWTGTGEAETQYF
TRBD1	TRBV7-2	TRBJ2-7	-	TGTGCCAGCAGCTTGACCGGGACAGGGTACTACGAGCAGTACTTC	CASSLTGTGYYEQYF
TRBD1	TRBV4-1	TRBJ1-5	-	TGCGCCAGCAGCCACTCTGACAGGGACAATCAGCCCCAGCATTTT	CASSHSDRDNQPQHF
TRBD1	TRBV19	TRBJ1-1	few	TGTGCCAGTAGTATCCCCGCCGGGACAGGGGCTGAAGCTTTCTTT	CASSIPAGTGAEAFF
-	TRBV2	TRBJ2-5	-	TGTGCCAGCAGTAGGTCAGAGACCCAGTACTTC	CASSRSETQYF
TRBD2	TRBV7-3	TRBJ2-1	-	TGTGCCAGCAGCCCCAGCGGGAGCTCCTACAATGAGCAGTTCTTC	CASSPSGSSYNEQFF
TRBD1	TRBV5-5	TRBJ1-4	-	TGTGCCAGCAGCCGCGCCGGGACAGGGGATGAAAAACTGTTTTTT	CASSRAGTGDEKLFF
-	TRBV10-3	TRBJ1-1	-	TGTGCCATCACGCCCTCCCGGGAAGGCACTGAAGCTTTCTTT	CAITPSREGTEAFF
-	TRBV11-3	TRBJ2-3	-	TGTGCCAGCAGCTTGGGTATCGCAGATACGCAGTATTTT	CASSLGIADTQYF
-	TRBV11-2	TRBJ2-4	-	TGTGCCAGCAGCCCGTTGGCCAAAAACATTCAGTACTTC	CASSPLAKNIQYF
-	TRBV7-2	TRBJ2-1	-	TGTGCCAGCAGCTTAGCGGGCGCCTACAATGAGCAGTTCTTC	CASSLAGAYNEQFF
-	TRBV6-6	TRBJ1-1	-	TGTGCCAGCAGTTACCCGCCTTTGGGGGGTACGACTGAAGCTTTCTTT	CASSYPPLGGTTEAFF
TRBD1	TRBV10-3	TRBJ2-3	-	TGTGCCATCAGTGCCGGGACAGGGGGTTTAGATACGCAGTATTTT	CAISAGTGGLDTQYF
TRBD2	TRBV6-1	TRBJ2-2	-	TGTGCCAGCAGTGTGACTAGCGTGAACACCGGGGAGCTGTTTTTT	CASSVTSVNTGELFF
-	TRBV7-2	TRBJ2-5	-	TGTGCCAGCAGCTTCTTAACATCGGAAGAGACCCAGTACTTC	CASSFLTSEETQYF
TRBD1	TRBV9	TRBJ2-7	once	TGTGCCAGCAGCCCAAGGGACAGGGCCGACTACGAGCAGTACTTC	CASSPRDRADYEQYF
-	TRBV10-3	TRBJ1-3	-	TGTGCCACCCAGGGCTGGGGTTCCTCTGGAAACACCATATATTTT	CATQGWGSSGNTIYF
-	TRBV2	TRBJ1-4	few	TGTGCCAGCAGTGAATTGGGGGTCACTAATGAAAAACTGTTTTTT	CASSELGVTNEKLFF
-	TRBV30	TRBJ2-1	few	TGTGCCTGGAGTGGATCAACAGGGGCGGGGGGTCAGTTCTTC	CAWSGSTGAGGQFF
-	TRBV7-6	TRBJ2-1	-	TGTGCCAGCAGCCCTGGACGGCAACATGAGCAGTTCTTC	CASSPGRQHEQFF
-	TRBV21-1	TRBJ2-3	-	TGTGCCAGCAGCAAAGATGCCCAGGGCTACCCTAGCACAGATACGCAGTATTTT	CASSKDAQGYPSTDTQYF
-	TRBV30	TRBJ2-1	-	TGTGCCTGGAGTGTACCCCTAACGGCCCCGTACAATGAGCAGTTCTTC	CAWSVPLTAPYNEQFF
-	TRBV28	TRBJ2-7	-	TGTGCCAGCAGTTTGGCTACCAGCGAGCAGTACTTC	CASSLATSEQYF
TRBD1	TRBV4-2	TRBJ2-1	once	TGTGCCAGCCGCGACAGGGCCCTCCTTCTTGAGCAGTTCTTC	CASRDRALLLEQFF
TRBD2	TRBV29-1	TRBJ2-1	-	TGCAGCGTTGTGACTAGCGGGAGCTACAATGAGCAGTTCTTC	CSVVTSGSYNEQFF
-	TRBV13	TRBJ2-7	-	TGTGCCAGCAACCCACGAGGCTTCGGCACCCCGCCCGAGCAGTACTTC	CASNPRGFGTPPEQYF
-	TRBV18	TRBJ1-5	-	TGTGCCAGCTCACCTACAGAGAATCAGCCCCAGCATTTT	CASSPTENQPQHF
TRBD1	TRBV5-8	TRBJ2-7	-	TGTGCCAGCAGGTCTATAAGCGGGACAGGGGGCTCCTGGGCCTTC	CASRSISGTGGSWAF
-	TRBV7-9	TRBJ2-7	-	TGTGCCAGCAGCTTCGATTCGAGCGAGCAGTACTTC	CASSFDSSEQYF
-	TRBV25-1	TRBJ2-2	-	TGTGCCAGCAATCCTAATCAGGGGAGAACCGGGGAGCTGTTTTTT	CASNPNQGRTGELFF
-	TRBV21-1	TRBJ2-1	-	TGTGCCAGCAGCAAAGTCAGGGGCGGCAAGGAGCAGTTCTTC	CASSKVRGGKEQFF
-	TRBV19	TRBJ1-2	few	TGTGCCAGTAGTATCGGCCCCTATGGCTACACCTTC	CASSIGPYGYTF
-	TRBV7-9	TRBJ1-1	-	TGTGCCAGCAGCTTATTGGGGGGCAACACTGAAGCTTTCTTT	CASSLLGGNTEAFF
TRBD2	TRBV29-1	TRBJ2-7	-	TGCAGCGTGACTAGCGGGAGCTTCTACGAGCAGTACTTC	CSVTSGSFYEQYF
-	TRBV7-8	TRBJ1-4	-	TGTGCCAGCAGGGTGGGGACCCTAAGTGAAAAACTGTTTTTT	CASRVGTLSEKLFF
TRBD1	TRBV4-1	TRBJ1-4	-	TGCGCCAGCAGCCAAGAGCAAGGGACAGGGCGCGGGGAAAAACTGTTTTTT	CASSQEQGTGRGEKLFF
-	TRBV11-2	TRBJ1-2	-	TGTGCCAGCAGCCCGAGGGGGACGGCAAATGGCTACACCTTC	CASSPRGTANGYTF
-	TRBV7-3	TRBJ2-2	-	TGTGCCAGCAGCTTGTATACCGGGGAGCTGTTTTTT	CASSLYTGELFF
TRBD1	TRBV29-1	TRBJ2-7	-	TGCAGCGTTTGGGGACAGGGAATCGACGAGCAGTACTTC	CSVWGQGIDEQYF
TRBD1	TRBV7-6	TRBJ2-3	-	TGTGCCAGCAGCAAGTGGGACAGAGATACGCAGTATTTT	CASSKWDRDTQYF
-	TRBV27	TRBJ1-4	-	TGTGCCAGCAGTTTACGCGGTAGGGCAACTAATGAAAAACTGTTTTTT	CASSLRGRATNEKLFF